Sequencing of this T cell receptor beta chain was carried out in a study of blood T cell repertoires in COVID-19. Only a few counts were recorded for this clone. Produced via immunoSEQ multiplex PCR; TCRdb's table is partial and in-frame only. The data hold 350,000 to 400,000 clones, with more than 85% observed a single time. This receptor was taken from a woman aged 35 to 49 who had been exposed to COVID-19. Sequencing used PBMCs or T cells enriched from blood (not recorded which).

Written as DNA, the CDR3 is TGTGCCAGCAGCCTACTAGCGGGGGGGTCGCACAATGAGCAGTTCTTC. This gives the protein CASSLLAGGSHNEQFF. The rearrangement joins TRBV3-1 (or the pseudogene TRBV3-2) to TRBJ2-1; 13 nucleotides line up with TRBD2. From germline, CDR1 is LGHDT and CDR2 YNNKEL (reference sequence). V lost 4 bases to trimming and J lost 5 bases; unmatched junction nucleotides: 5. This CDR3 has 16 residues.